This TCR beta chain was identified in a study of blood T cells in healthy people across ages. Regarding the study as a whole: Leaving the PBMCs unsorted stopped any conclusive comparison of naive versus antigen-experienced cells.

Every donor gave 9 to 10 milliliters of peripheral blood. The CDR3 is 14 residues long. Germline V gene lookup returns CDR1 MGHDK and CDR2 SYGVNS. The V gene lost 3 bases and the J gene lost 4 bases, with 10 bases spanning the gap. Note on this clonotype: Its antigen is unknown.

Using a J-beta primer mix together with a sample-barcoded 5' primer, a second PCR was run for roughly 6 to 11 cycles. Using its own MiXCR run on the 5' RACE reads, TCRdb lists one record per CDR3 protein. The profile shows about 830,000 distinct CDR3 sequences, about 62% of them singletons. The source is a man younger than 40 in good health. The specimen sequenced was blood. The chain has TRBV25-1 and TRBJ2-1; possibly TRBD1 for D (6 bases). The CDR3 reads CASSEQGLYNEQFF. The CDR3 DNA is TGTGCCAGCAGTGAGCAGGGGTTGTACAATGAGCAGTTCTTC.